This is a list of T cell receptor beta chains from one sample in a study of early T cells in non-severe SARS-CoV-2 infection. TCRdb reanalysed the 5' RACE reads using MiXCR and keeps one entry per CDR3 protein. The sample holds about 26,000 distinct CDR3 sequences, 4% to 5% seen once. The sequenced sample was whole blood. All receptors come from an adult who was a healthcare worker with PCR-confirmed SARS-CoV-2 infection or an uninfected control (not recorded which). The CDR3 runs from the conserved cysteine through the conserved F or W. D genes are given only for firm matches. Size tells how often a clone was seen (once, few, many) or the class of an expanded clone, and some rows leave it out.

J	D	V	size	CDR3
TRBJ2-1	-	TRBV5-1	many	CASSLEGGEQFF
TRBJ2-7	-	TRBV7-2	many	CASSLAGKSYEQYF
TRBJ2-7	TRBD2	TRBV7-2	few	CASSSGLAGRMAYF
TRBJ1-2	-	TRBV5-6	many	CASSLADGWYGYTF
TRBJ2-3	-	TRBV20-1	medium-sized	CSASRGISTDTQYF
TRBJ2-5	-	TRBV5-1	few	CASTGQPQETQYF
TRBJ2-2	-	TRBV2	many	CASQWGVTANTGELFF
TRBJ2-5	-	TRBV7-2	-	CASSTGTGQETQYF
TRBJ2-3	TRBD2	TRBV11-2	many	CASRLSGGADTQYF
TRBJ2-3	TRBD2	TRBV10-3	many	CAIRETGLAGADTQYF
TRBJ2-5	-	TRBV10-3	many	CAISESSAPQETQYF
TRBJ1-2	-	TRBV6-2/TRBV6-3	many	CASSRRDGHYGYTF
TRBJ1-6	-	TRBV7-8	many	CASTGSSYNSPLHF
TRBJ2-1	-	TRBV7-2	many	CASSFSSKGEQFF
TRBJ2-7	-	TRBV7-9	-	CASSWADRYEQYF
TRBJ2-3	TRBD1	TRBV7-9	many	CASSRTGQGPDTQYF
TRBJ2-7	-	TRBV3-2	-	CASSLRDRSYEQYF
TRBJ2-1	TRBD2	TRBV19	many	CASSRGGTSRYNEQFF
TRBJ1-2	-	TRBV15	medium-sized	CATSTSGGNGYTF
TRBJ2-1	TRBD1	TRBV7-2	many	CASSTRTGGTYNEQFF
TRBJ1-2	-	TRBV11-2	few	CASSLRQYGYTF
TRBJ1-5	-	TRBV12-3/TRBV12-4	many	CASSAGEQPQHF
TRBJ2-7	-	TRBV2	-	CASRALAYEQYF
TRBJ2-7	-	TRBV2	many	CASRIPRDAFSYEQYF
TRBJ1-2	-	TRBV3-1	-	CASSQDSRTYGYTF
TRBJ1-5	-	TRBV7-2	many	CASSHGRTYQPQHF
TRBJ2-1	-	TRBV29-1	medium-sized	CSVEGTNEQFF
TRBJ2-1	TRBD2	TRBV7-2	many	CASSLGLSSGRHEQFF
TRBJ2-3	TRBD2	TRBV2	-	CASSVRLAGDFTDTQYF
TRBJ2-1	-	TRBV11-2	many	CASSLVGLVGNEQFF
TRBJ2-7	-	TRBV12-2	many	CASRSRKLAGAGEQYF
TRBJ2-1	TRBD2	TRBV11-2	few	CVSSLASGRVYNEQFF
TRBJ2-7	TRBD1	TRBV5-1	many	CASSLGGDRTYEQYF
TRBJ2-7	-	TRBV28	few	CASSPRSFSQYF
TRBJ1-5	-	TRBV7-8	many	CASSLGGGGNQPQHF
TRBJ2-1	TRBD2	TRBV24-1	many	CATSDPAWASGSSYNEQFF
TRBJ1-5	TRBD1	TRBV5-6	many	CASSLGTGEQPQHF
TRBJ2-7	-	TRBV19	-	CASSRQAGFYEQYF
TRBJ2-2	-	TRBV30	-	CAWRAKRGRANSGELFF
TRBJ2-7	-	TRBV13	many	CASSFRGVSSYEQYF
TRBJ1-1	TRBD1	TRBV7-9	few	CASSLSTGGTENTEAFF
TRBJ2-1	-	TRBV6-6	many	CASSYTDLRGQFF
TRBJ2-7	-	TRBV20-1	many	CSARVQGGGEQYF
TRBJ2-3	TRBD1	TRBV27	many	CASRLDRGGTDTQYF
TRBJ1-2	TRBD1	TRBV27	many	CASSSADREPGYTF
TRBJ2-7	TRBD2	TRBV20-1	medium-sized	CSASETSGFMGEQYF
TRBJ2-7	-	TRBV30	many	CAWSGTAPGGEQYF
TRBJ2-1	TRBD2	TRBV20-1	many	CSAGGLAGDNEQFF
TRBJ2-7	-	TRBV15	many	CATSRDLPTLNYEQYF
TRBJ2-3	-	TRBV6-5	many	CASSFPGTDTQYF
TRBJ1-1	-	TRBV4-1	many	CASSHGIDSPIDEAFF
TRBJ2-1	TRBD2	TRBV4-2	-	CASSQDDGRAKDEQFF
TRBJ1-1	TRBD1	TRBV5-4	many	CASSYDRGNTEAFF